This paragraph reports one T cell receptor beta chain. Its antigen remains unidentified. No much larger clone is present one base from it, and per-base qualities are unavailable. Each collaborating institution followed its own protocols to collect whole blood in K2EDTA tubes. For TCRbeta analysis, collaborator samples were shipped as frozen whole blood, as isolated PBMCs, or as DNA extracted from either sample type. TCRbeta CDR3 regions were amplified from genomic DNA using the immunoSEQ Assay, a bias-controlled multiplex PCR. The source study handled its data this way. The number of nucleated cells in each sample was estimated from the amplification of reference gene primers within the assay. To quantify the absolute abundance of each unique TCRbeta CDR3 rearrangement, sequence reads were collapsed and filtered. For each sample, productive Simpson clonality was calculated by taking the square root of Simpson's diversity index across productive rearrangements. Held by TCRdb, this immuneACCESS table contains in-frame sequences only and omits some clones. Under half of the omission traces to an unresolved V gene where checked; the cause of the rest is unknown. D and trimming come from the DNA, and the V and J calls and clone size come from that table. The sample data list over 150,000 clones, and roughly 88% of these were observed just once. The ten most abundant clones make up roughly a tenth of the sample.

The data derive from a study of blood T cell repertoires in COVID-19 (dated by TCRdb to 2019 to 2021). Study-level background: Collaborator samples came from the United States, Italy and Spain and covered acute and convalescent phases of COVID-19. The samples were drawn from two sources: the first 160 participants of the ongoing ImmuneRACE study, and approximately 1,300 subjects contributed by 6 global collaborators. Subjects who had been exposed to COVID-19, were actively infected with it, or had recovered from it provided the deeply sampled blood TCRbeta repertoires that made up the dataset. HLA class I and class II types, where available, came from metadata supplied by the sample provider rather than from assay-based typing. The repertoires were made available in a free public database intended to serve as a resource for research on the immune response to SARS-CoV-2. Nearly every sample came with metadata listing a de-identified subject ID, COVID-19 status, age in years and sex. The prospective study material was composed of cDNA or gDNA derived from T cells, B-cell-depleted T cells, or PBMCs. What the study reported, not specific to this receptor: The amount of clinical and demographic metadata varied by source and participant and was provided uncurated.

From the cysteine through the phenylalanine, the CDR3 covers 14 amino acids. Here the CDR3 DNA is all that survives: 42 bases in frame from base 1. V is trimmed back by 1 base and J by 4 bases, and the junction contains 2 bases that no gene match accounts for. CDR1 and CDR2 were assigned from the germline V gene as SGHNT and YENEEA. The receptor was derived from a woman aged 80 or older with active or convalescent COVID-19. The V gene is TRBV11-3 and the J gene is TRBJ2-3; TRBD2 agrees with 7 junctional bases. Source material: peripheral blood. CDR3 protein: CASSLGRGADTQYF. The bases are TGTGCCAGCAGCTTAGGACGGGGGGCAGATACGCAGTATTTT. The CDR3 plus the reference TRBV11-3 and TRBJ2-3 genes for the other parts give the full variable domain: EAGVVQSPRYKIIEKKQPVAFWCNPISGHNTLYWYLQNLGQGPELLIRYENEEAVDDSQLPKDRFSAERLKGVDSTLKIQPAELGDSAVYLCASSLGRGADTQYFGPGTRLTVL.